The subject of this entry is one T cell receptor (beta chain). Each CDR3 protein gets one entry after TCRdb re-called the RT-PCR reads with MiXCR. Altogether hundreds of thousands of distinct CDR3 sequences are present, more than 13% being singletons, with the ten largest covering about 3.9%. Sample: memory CD4+ T cells from blood. This clonotype was sampled from a female donor in good health, serving as a healthy control.

The CDR3 DNA sequence: TGTGCCAGCAGCGTAGCGGGGGGAGGACGTGAAGCTTTCTTT. Translation: CASSVAGGGREAFF. The chain carries TRBV9 and TRBJ1-1; D possibly corresponds to TRBD1 (5 bases). This CDR3 spans 14 amino acids. Germline V gives CDR1 SGDLS, CDR2 YYNGEE. Trimming took off 0 bases at V and 7 bases at J, with 13 bases between the two ends.